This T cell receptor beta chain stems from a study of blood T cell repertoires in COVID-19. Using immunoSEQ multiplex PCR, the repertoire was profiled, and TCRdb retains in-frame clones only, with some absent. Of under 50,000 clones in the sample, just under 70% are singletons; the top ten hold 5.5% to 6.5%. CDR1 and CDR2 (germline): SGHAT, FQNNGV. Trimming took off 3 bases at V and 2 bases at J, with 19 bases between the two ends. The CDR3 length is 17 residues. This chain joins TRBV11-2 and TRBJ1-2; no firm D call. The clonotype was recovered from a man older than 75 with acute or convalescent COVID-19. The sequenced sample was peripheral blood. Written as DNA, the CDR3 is TGTGCCAGCAGCTTTTACTTCACCACCGGGGAGAACTATGGCTACACCTTC. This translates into CASSFYFTTGENYGYTF.